Each of the 23 T cell receptor beta chains below was sequenced from the same sample in a study of OX40 agonist ivuxolimab in advanced cancers. TCRdb's copy holds only in-frame clones and misses some; the assay was immunoSEQ multiplex PCR. The sample lists more than 50,000 clones, just over 90% seen once, with approximately 19% in the top ten. The sequenced sample was CD4+ or CD8+ T cells sorted from blood, obtained in a trial of the OX40 agonist ivuxolimab. The receptors were gathered from an adult with an advanced solid tumor such as melanoma, head and neck, liver or kidney cancer.

The CDR3 reads CASRPNILYEQYF. The CDR3 nucleotides are TGTGCCAGCAGACCTAACATTCTCTACGAGCAGTACTTC. V is TRBV27 and J is TRBJ2-7; unclear D gene. Per germline, CDR1 MNHEY and CDR2 SMNVEV (reference sequence). The germline V and J ends were trimmed by 6 bases and 3 bases, with 12 bases remaining between them. This CDR3 has 13 amino acids.

The chain links TRBV5-5 to TRBJ1-5; D is undetermined. Germline CDR1 and CDR2: SGHKS and YYEKEE (reference sequence). CDR3 length equals 17 residues. The germline V and J ends were trimmed by 0 bases and 6 bases, with 19 bases remaining between them. This CDR3 reads CASSLEPGGLLAQPQHF. The CDR3, as DNA: TGTGCCAGCAGCTTGGAGCCCGGCGGACTTTTAGCTCAGCCCCAGCATTTT.

This clone has just a few counts. The V and J genes are TRBV29-1 and TRBJ2-7, with a weak D call TRBD2 (5 bases). Germline loops: CDR1 SQVTM, CDR2 ANQGSEA. V lost 4 bases and J 3 bases, leaving 13 bases between the germline ends. The length of the CDR3 is 13 residues. The CDR3 DNA follows: TGCAGCGTTGTGGAGGAGCCAAACTACGAGCAGTACTTC. It is translated as CSVVEEPNYEQYF.

The V call is TRBV5-1, the J call TRBJ2-7; D possibly corresponds to TRBD1 (6 bases). V was trimmed by 0 bases and J by 7 bases, leaving 8 bases between them. This CDR3 spans 12 amino acids. CDR1 is SGHRS and CDR2 is YFSETQ in the germline V gene. CDR3 DNA sequence: TGCGCCAGCAGCTTGGAGCAGGGGGAGCAGTACTTC. Translating it yields CASSLEQGEQYF.

The J gene is TRBJ1-1, the V gene TRBV2; the D gene is possibly TRBD1 (6 bases). Germline V gene data show CDR1 as SNHLY and CDR2 as FYNNEI. V lost 4 bases to trimming and J lost 5 bases, with 11 bases between them. This CDR3 has 13 amino acids. Here the CDR3 DNA reads TGTGCCAGCAGTGTGGGACAAGAAACTGAAGCTTTCTTT. This codes for CASSVGQETEAFF. The full variable domain, completed using reference TRBV2 and TRBJ1-1, is EPEVTQTPSHQVTQMGQEVILRCVPISNHLYFYWYRQILGQKVEFLVSFYNNEISEKSEIFDDQFSVERPDGSNFTLKIRSTKLEDSAMYFCASSVGQETEAFFGQGTRLTVV.

This chain uses TRBV27 with TRBJ2-7; D unclear. CDR1 is MNHEY, CDR2 SMNVEV, per germline (reference sequence). Trimming removed 2 bases from V and 5 bases from J, with 10 bases in between. The CDR3 sequence is 13 residues long. The CDR3 reads CASSLNVRNEQYF. Here the CDR3 DNA reads TGTGCCAGCAGTTTAAATGTTCGGAACGAGCAGTACTTC.

The rearrangement uses TRBV7-3 and TRBJ1-1, with TRBD1 matching 7 bases. V was pared by 8 bases and J by 0 bases, with 9 bases of the junction left unmatched. Germline V CDR1 and CDR2: SGHTA, FQGTGA. The CDR3 runs 15 residues. CDR3 nucleotide sequence: TGTGCCAGCGCCGCCCTGGGACAGATGAACACTGAAGCTTTCTTT. As protein: CASAALGQMNTEAFF. The entire variable domain, with the rest obtained from reference TRBV7-3 and TRBJ1-1, is as follows: GAGVSQTPSNKVTEKGKYVELRCDPISGHTALYWYRQSLGQGPEFLIYFQGTGAADDSGLPNDRFFAVRPEGSVSTLKIQRTERGDSAVYLCASAALGQMNTEAFFGQGTRLTVV.

The J gene is TRBJ2-2, the V gene TRBV4-1; D call uncertain. The CDR3 length is 13 residues. V was cut by 1 base and J by 8 bases, with 8 bases left in between. In germline, CDR1 is MGHRA, CDR2 YSYEKL. The CDR3 nucleotides are TGCGCCAGCAGCCAAGTCGGTGGGGGGGAGCTGTTTTTT. Translating it yields CASSQVGGGELFF.

This clone appeared once. The rearrangement uses TRBV4-2 and TRBJ2-5, with 8 bases identical to TRBD2. The CDR3 runs 16 residues. The V segment lost 0 bases and the J segment 5 bases; nucleotides outside the gene matches: 8. Germline loops: CDR1 LGHNA, CDR2 YNFKEQ. This chain's CDR3 is CASSQEKRGTSETQYF. CDR3 nucleotide sequence: TGTGCCAGCAGCCAAGAGAAGCGGGGGACGAGTGAGACCCAGTACTTC.

The V call is TRBV13, the J call TRBJ2-3, with a possible D match to TRBD1 (5 bases). CDR1 and CDR2 from the germline V gene are PRHDT and FYEKMQ (reference sequence). The V end lost 4 bases, the J end lost 1 base, and 15 bases lay between the germline ends. This CDR3 is 16 amino acids long. CDR3 in DNA: TGTGCCAGCAGCTCCAGGGTAACTATGGGCACAGATACGCAGTATTTT. It is translated as CASSSRVTMGTDTQYF.

The J gene is TRBJ2-2, the V gene TRBV10-3; D call uncertain. The CDR3 runs 12 residues. CDR1 is ENHRY, CDR2 SYGVKD, per germline. Trimming cost V 3 bases and J 4 bases, with 3 bases left between them. CDR3 nucleotide sequence: TGTGCCATCAGTGATGGCACCGGGGAGCTGTTTTTT. Translated, it gives CAISDGTGELFF.

This clone was detected only once. This sequence joins TRBV6-6 and TRBJ2-7; TRBD2 is a possible D gene (6 bases). CDR3 length equals 13 residues. The V end was cut by 0 bases, the J end by 6 bases, with 9 bases between. The germline V gene encodes CDR1 MNHNY and CDR2 SVGAGI (reference sequence). The CDR3 DNA reads TGTGCCAGCAGTTACTCCGCGGGGATCGAGCAGTACTTC. It encodes CASSYSAGIEQYF.

V gene TRBV5-4 combines with J gene TRBJ2-1, with 7 nucleotides matching TRBD1. V trimming: 2 bases; J trimming: 2 bases; junction bases outside the gene matches: 1. Germline CDR1 and CDR2: SGHNT and YYREEE (reference sequence). This CDR3 spans 14 amino acids. The CDR3 coding sequence is TGTGCCAGCAGCTTCCAGGGGGCCTACAATGAGCAGTTCTTC. Translating gives CASSFQGAYNEQFF.

This chain connects TRBV7-6 to TRBJ2-7; tentatively, D is TRBD1 (6 bases). CDR1 SGHVS and CDR2 FNYEAQ come from the germline V gene. CDR3 length: 14 amino acids. The V end was cut by 2 bases, the J end by 5 bases, with 13 bases between. CDR3 protein: CASSLRQDSNEQYF. CDR3 sequence (DNA): TGTGCCAGCAGCTTAAGACAGGATAGCAACGAGCAGTACTTC. Variable domain in full (rest from reference TRBV7-6 and TRBJ2-7): GAGVSQSPRYKVTKRGQDVALRCDPISGHVSLYWYRQALGQGPEFLTYFNYEAQQDKSGLPNDRFSAERPEGSISTLTIQRTEQRDSAMYRCASSLRQDSNEQYFGPGTRLTVT.

The chain carries TRBV6-4 and TRBJ1-2; D unclear. The V end was cut by 0 bases, the J end by 4 bases, with 6 bases between. The CDR3 length is 13 residues. CDR1 is MRHNA and CDR2 is SNTAGT in the germline V gene. The CDR3 region is CASSDSGSYGYTF. The CDR3 DNA is TGTGCCAGCAGTGACTCGGGGAGCTATGGCTACACCTTC.

This chain joins TRBV29-1 and TRBJ1-2, with no clear D. V was trimmed by 7 bases and J by 8 bases, leaving 14 bases between them. The CDR3 is made up of 11 amino acids. In germline, CDR1 is SQVTM, CDR2 ANQGSEA. The CDR3 here is CSADISDGYTF. The CDR3 region has the DNA TGCAGCGCTGATATTTCAGACGGCTACACCTTC.

This chain connects TRBV7-2 to TRBJ1-1; D is unresolved. The V end was cut by 1 base, the J end by 8 bases, with 8 bases between. CDR3 length: 12 residues. CDR1 and CDR2 from the germline V gene are SGHTA and FQGNSA. CDR3 loop: CASSLEGLEAFF. For the CDR3, the DNA is TGTGCCAGCAGCTTAGAAGGGTTAGAAGCTTTCTTT.

This chain uses TRBV11-2 with TRBJ2-7; D possibly uses TRBD1 or TRBD2 (5 bases each). Trimming took 5 bases from V and 3 from J, leaving 17 bases between them. The germline V gene has CDR1 SGHAT and CDR2 FQNNGV. The CDR3 extends over 15 amino acids. The chain's CDR3 is CASSQWSGRVYEQYF. The CDR3 DNA reads TGTGCCAGCAGCCAGTGGTCGGGGCGCGTCTACGAGCAGTACTTC.

This CDR3 reads CASSIGGGTEAFF. In DNA form, the CDR3 reads TGTGCCAGCAGCATTGGAGGGGGGACTGAAGCTTTCTTT. The chain employs TRBV7-3 and TRBJ1-1, with D possibly being TRBD1 (6 bases). Germline CDR1 SGHTA, CDR2 FQGTGA. Trimming left V 5 bases short and J 5 bases short, with 12 bases between. The CDR3 sequence is 13 residues long.

The chain links TRBV27 to TRBJ2-7; a weak D match, TRBD2 (5 bases). The germline V and J ends were trimmed by 8 bases and 2 bases, with 7 bases remaining between them. Germline CDR1 is MNHEY and CDR2 is SMNVEV (reference sequence). The CDR3 covers 11 residues. The CDR3 is CASGSPYEQYF. CDR3 bases: TGTGCCAGCGGGAGTCCCTACGAGCAGTACTTC.

The V call is TRBV30, the J call TRBJ2-2, with D possibly being TRBD1 (5 bases). The germline V and J ends were trimmed by 0 bases and 8 bases, with 16 bases remaining between them. Germline CDR1 is GTSNPN and CDR2 is SVGIG (reference sequence). CDR3 length: 15 residues. This CDR3 reads CAWSVGQGSRGELFF. In DNA, the CDR3 is TGTGCCTGGAGTGTAGGTCAGGGCTCCAGGGGGGAGCTGTTTTTT.

The CDR3 coding sequence is TGTGCCAGCAGCCCGGGACCCGCCGACTACACCTTC. Protein: CASSPGPADYTF. The V and J genes are TRBV5-5 and TRBJ1-2, with D perhaps TRBD1 (5 bases). From germline, CDR1 is SGHKS and CDR2 YYEKEE (reference sequence). Trimming cost V 4 bases and J 10 bases, with 14 bases left between them. The CDR3 is made up of 12 amino acids. The variable domain in full, with the rest retrieved from reference TRBV5-5 and TRBJ1-2, is DAGVTQSPTHLIKTRGQQVTLRCSPISGHKSVSWYQQVLGQGPQFIFQYYEKEERGRGNFPDRFSARQFPNYSSELNVNALLLGDSALYLCASSPGPADYTFGSGTRLTVV.

The chain uses TRBV15 and TRBJ1-5; no clear D gene. This CDR3 is built from 17 residues. V was trimmed by 0 bases and J by 4 bases, leaving 16 bases between them. From germline, CDR1 is LNHNV and CDR2 YYDKDF (reference sequence). The CDR3 bases are TGTGCCACCAGCAGAGATAGGCCGTTGCCAGTTAATCAGCCCCAGCATTTT. This gives the protein CATSRDRPLPVNQPQHF.